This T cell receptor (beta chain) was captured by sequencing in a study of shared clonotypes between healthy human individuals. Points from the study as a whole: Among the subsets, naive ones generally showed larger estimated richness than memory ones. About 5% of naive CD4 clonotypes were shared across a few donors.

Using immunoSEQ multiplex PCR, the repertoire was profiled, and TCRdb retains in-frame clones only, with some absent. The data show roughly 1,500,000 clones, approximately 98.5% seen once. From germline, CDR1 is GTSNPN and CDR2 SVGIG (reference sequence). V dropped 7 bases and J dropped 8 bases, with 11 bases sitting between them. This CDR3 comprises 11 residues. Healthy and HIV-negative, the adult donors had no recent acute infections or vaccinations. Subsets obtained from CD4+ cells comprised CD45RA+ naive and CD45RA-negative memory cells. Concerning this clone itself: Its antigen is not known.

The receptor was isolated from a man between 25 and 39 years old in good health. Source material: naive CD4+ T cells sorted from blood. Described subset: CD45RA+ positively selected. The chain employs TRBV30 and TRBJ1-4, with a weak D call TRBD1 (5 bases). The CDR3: CASLTGEKLFF. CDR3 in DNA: TGTGCCTCCCTCACAGGCGAAAAACTGTTTTTT. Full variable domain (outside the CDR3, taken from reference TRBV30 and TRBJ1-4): SQTIHQWPATLVQPVGSPLSLECTVEGTSNPNLYWYRQAAGRGLQLLFYSVGIGQISSEVPQNLSASRPQDRQFILSSKKLLLSDSGFYLCASLTGEKLFFGSGTQLSVL.